This passage covers 24 T cell receptor beta chains from one sample sequenced in a study of T-cell memory formation after mild COVID-19. Using its own MiXCR run on the 5' RACE reads, TCRdb lists one record per CDR3 protein. The sample shows roughly 300,000 distinct CDR3 sequences, 8.2% of them seen only once. Sequencing was done on a sample of PBMCs or a T cell subset sorted from them (not recorded which). All receptors come from a man aged 18 to 29 who had mild COVID-19 (a few samples of this study predate the infection). Cell type and time point are not known.

The chain joins TRBV5-1 to TRBJ1-6; TRBD1 is a possible D gene (5 bases). Germline CDR1 reads SGHRS; CDR2 reads YFSETQ. Trimming took 0 bases from V and 14 from J, leaving 12 bases between them. The CDR3 length is 13 residues. CDR3 region: CASSLGGGSSLHF. The CDR3 DNA is TGCGCCAGCAGCTTGGGGGGGGGGTCTTCCCTCCACTTT.

The chain combines TRBV7-6 with TRBJ2-2; D is unclear. Germline CDR1 SGHVS, CDR2 FNYEAQ. Trimming shortened V by 1 base and J by 4 bases, and 7 bases separated the two germline ends. CDR3 length: 14 amino acids. In DNA form, the CDR3 reads TGTGCCAGCAGCTTAGAGGTTGGCACCGGGGAGCTGTTTTTT. This gives the protein CASSLEVGTGELFF.

This clonotype was observed at least ten times. The V call is TRBV7-2, the J call TRBJ2-6; 9 nucleotides align to TRBD1. The germline V gene has CDR1 SGHTA and CDR2 FQGNSA. This CDR3 contains 19 residues. J gave up 1 base and V 4 bases, and 11 bases lay outside the gene matches. The CDR3 DNA is TGTGCCAGCAGCTCCATGAGGGGGGACAGGGAGTCTGGGGCCAACGTCCTGACTTTC. It translates to CASSSMRGDRESGANVLTF.

The CDR3 reads CASSFGTGGVSGETQYF. The CDR3 DNA follows: TGTGCCAGCAGTTTCGGGACAGGGGGCGTAAGTGGAGAGACCCAGTACTTC. The gene calls are TRBV7-2 and TRBJ2-5, with TRBD1 identical over 12 bases. The CDR3 length is 17 residues. Germline V gives CDR1 SGHTA, CDR2 FQGNSA. The junction had 12 bases not matched to a gene; V was cut back by 6 bases and J by 4 bases.

This clonotype has a handful of counts. CDR3: CSARGQRISYEQYF. In nucleotides, the CDR3 is TGCAGTGCTAGAGGACAGCGAATCTCCTACGAGCAGTACTTC. This chain joins TRBV20-1 and TRBJ2-7; tentatively, D is TRBD1 (5 bases). Trimming removed 1 base at V and 0 bases at J, with 10 bases between. This CDR3 has 14 amino acids. Germline CDR1 is DFQATT and CDR2 is SNEGSKA (reference sequence).

In this sample, this clonotype turned up many times. This chain joins TRBV25-1 and TRBJ2-3; no reliable D call. The CDR3 is 14 amino acids. Germline V lookup: CDR1 MGHDK, CDR2 SYGVNS. Trimming stripped 2 bases from V and 4 bases from J, with 10 bases between. The CDR3 bases are TGTGCCAGCAGTGAAGCCACCTACTCAGATACGCAGTATTTT. Its translation: CASSEATYSDTQYF.

This clonotype appeared a few times. The gene calls are TRBV5-1 and TRBJ2-2; 12 nucleotides line up with TRBD1. This CDR3 is built from 15 residues. Trimming removed 4 bases from V and 7 bases from J; junction bases left unmatched: 5. Germline V lookup: CDR1 SGHRS, CDR2 YFSETQ. In DNA, the CDR3 is TGCGCCAGCAGCGGGGACAGGGGGCAGGTCGGGGAGCTGTTTTTT. This codes for CASSGDRGQVGELFF.

V gene TRBV7-9 combines with J gene TRBJ2-7; D ambiguous. Germline V gives CDR1 SEHNR, CDR2 FQNEAQ (reference sequence). Trimming stripped 1 base from V and 4 bases from J, with 8 bases between. This CDR3 is built from 13 residues. The CDR3 sequence is CASSLGGLYEQYV. The CDR3 nucleotides read TGTGCCAGCAGCTTAGGGGGATTGTACGAGCAGTACGTC.

This chain links TRBV6-5 with TRBJ2-5, with 7 positions matching TRBD1. Germline lookup yields CDR1 MNHEY and CDR2 SVGAGI. The CDR3 covers 12 residues. J gave up 7 bases and V 7 bases, and 6 bases lay outside the gene matches. The CDR3 sequence is CASTNRGMTQYF. CDR3 nucleotide sequence: TGTGCCAGCACGAACAGGGGAATGACCCAGTACTTC.

The rearrangement links TRBV4-2 to TRBJ2-7; 8 bases line up with TRBD2. The CDR3 totals 14 residues. Trimming removed 4 bases from V and 2 bases from J; junction bases left unmatched: 4. Germline loops: CDR1 LGHNA, CDR2 YNFKEQ. As DNA, the CDR3 is TGTGCCAGCAGCCTCGGGGGGGATACCTACGAGCAGTACTTC. This codes for CASSLGGDTYEQYF.

J is TRBJ2-7 and V is TRBV4-3, with 14 bases matching TRBD2. Germline CDR1 reads LGHNA; CDR2 reads YSLEER. Trimming removed 2 bases from V and 0 bases from J; junction bases left unmatched: 6. The length of the CDR3 is 18 residues. CDR3 sequence (DNA): TGCGCCAGCAGCCAAACCCGGACTAGCGGGGGGACCTCCTACGAGCAGTACTTC. It specifies CASSQTRTSGGTSYEQYF.

This clonotype was detected many times. The gene calls are TRBV4-3 and TRBJ2-7; D not resolved. Per the germline V gene, CDR1 is LGHNA and CDR2 is YSLEER. CDR3 length equals 14 residues. V dropped 0 bases and J dropped 2 bases, with 8 bases sitting between them. CDR3 loop: CASSQERAPYEQYF. The CDR3 region has the DNA TGCGCCAGCAGCCAAGAACGGGCACCCTACGAGCAGTACTTC.

This clonotype turned up a few times. This chain joins TRBV24-1 and TRBJ1-1; D uncertain. Trimming took 5 bases from V and 6 from J, leaving 9 bases between them. CDR3 length: 12 residues. Germline CDR1 reads KGHDR; CDR2 reads SFDVKD. The CDR3 loop reads CATSAVGAEAFF. The CDR3 DNA sequence: TGTGCCACCAGTGCCGTCGGGGCTGAAGCTTTCTTT.

In this sample, this clonotype turned up a few times. The chain carries TRBV27 and TRBJ2-7; 7 positions agree with TRBD1. V shed 6 bases, J shed 2 bases, and the junction held 10 bases outside the gene matches. The CDR3 has 15 residues. Per germline, CDR1 MNHEY and CDR2 SMNVEV (reference sequence). The CDR3 sequence is CASRRQGQAPYEQYV. The CDR3 DNA follows: TGTGCCAGCAGACGACAGGGACAAGCCCCCTACGAGCAGTACGTC.

This clonotype was counted only a few times. This chain uses TRBV18 with TRBJ1-3; D is unresolved. Germline V CDR1 and CDR2: KGHSH, LQKENI. CDR3 size: 15 residues. The ends were cut back, 0 bases at V and 0 bases at J, with 6 bases in the middle. The CDR3 sequence is CASSPPAFSGNTIYF. The CDR3 region has the DNA TGTGCCAGCTCACCACCTGCTTTCTCTGGAAACACCATATATTTT.

The table lists this clonotype with a few counts. The chain has TRBV7-3 and TRBJ1-1, with D hard to call. Germline V lookup: CDR1 SGHTA, CDR2 FQGTGA. The CDR3 contains 16 residues. Deletions cut 2 bases from V and 3 bases from J, with 16 bases between. This CDR3 reads CASSLEGRNWDTEAFF. DNA for the CDR3: TGTGCCAGCAGCTTAGAAGGACGTAACTGGGACACTGAAGCTTTCTTT.

This clonotype was detected ten times or more. The chain links TRBV25-1 to TRBJ1-6; a possible D gene is TRBD1 (5 bases). The CDR3 runs to 17 residues. The ends were cut back, 3 bases at V and 6 bases at J, with 18 bases in the middle. Germline CDR1 is MGHDK and CDR2 is SYGVNS. CDR3 region: CASSDLTGGRINSPLHF. The DNA of the CDR3 is TGTGCCAGCAGTGATTTGACCGGGGGACGGATTAATTCACCCCTCCACTTT.

This clonotype was seen repeatedly, ten times or more. V is TRBV5-1 and J is TRBJ2-3; 8 bases match TRBD1. V was clipped by 0 bases and J by 3 bases; unmatched bases: 0. Germline CDR1 SGHRS, CDR2 YFSETQ. This CDR3 region has 14 residues. CDR3 nucleotides: TGCGCCAGCAGCTTGGGGACAGGGACAGATACGCAGTATTTT. This sequence encodes CASSLGTGTDTQYF.

This clonotype came up many times. This chain links TRBV29-1 with TRBJ2-2; no clear D gene. The V gene's germline CDR1 is SQVTM and CDR2 ANQGSEA. The length of the CDR3 is 13 residues. V was cut by 3 bases and J by 3 bases, with 8 bases left in between. CDR3 nucleotides: TGCAGCGTTGACAAACTCGACACCGGGGAGCTGTTTTTT. Amino acid sequence: CSVDKLDTGELFF.

The chain recombines TRBV4-1 with TRBJ1-3; TRBD1 agrees at 9 bases. The CDR3 is made up of 15 amino acids. V shed 2 bases and J 3 bases; nucleotides not matched to a gene: 2. The germline V gene encodes CDR1 MGHRA and CDR2 YSYEKL. CDR3: CASSQTGGFGNTIYF. The CDR3 bases are TGCGCCAGCAGCCAAACAGGGGGCTTTGGAAACACCATATATTTT.

This clonotype showed up many times. The chain links TRBV7-2 to TRBJ2-7, with 7 bases fitting TRBD1. J lost 4 bases, V lost 5 bases, and 5 bases had no gene match. CDR3 length: 13 amino acids. Germline V lookup: CDR1 SGHTA, CDR2 FQGNSA. The CDR3 DNA reads as TGTGCCAGCAGCCGGGGACAGACGTACGAGCAGTACTTC. Protein: CASSRGQTYEQYF.

This clonotype was recorded a few times. V gene TRBV7-2 combines with J gene TRBJ2-7; maybe TRBD2 (5 bases). This CDR3 region has 14 residues. Germline V lookup: CDR1 SGHTA, CDR2 FQGNSA. Trimming removed 1 base at V and 4 bases at J, with 11 bases between. CDR3 amino acids: CASSLGSGMYEQYF. As DNA, the CDR3 is TGTGCCAGCAGCTTAGGCAGCGGCATGTACGAGCAGTACTTC. Using reference TRBV7-2 and TRBJ2-7 for the parts outside the CDR3, the full variable domain is GAGVSQSPSNKVTEKGKDVELRCDPISGHTALYWYRQSLGQGLEFLIYFQGNSAPDKSGLPSDRFSAERTGGSVSTLTIQRTQQEDSAVYLCASSLGSGMYEQYFGPGTRLTVT.

In this sample, this clonotype turned up once. This chain links TRBV6-5 with TRBJ1-2; TRBD1 might be the D (5 bases). From germline, CDR1 is MNHEY and CDR2 SVGAGI. The V end lost 2 bases, the J end lost 3 bases, and 7 bases lay between the germline ends. This CDR3 contains 13 residues. The CDR3 here is CASSYVQDYGYTF. Written as DNA, the CDR3 is TGTGCCAGCAGTTACGTACAGGACTATGGCTACACCTTC.

The chain has TRBV12-5 and TRBJ2-7; the match to TRBD2 covers 8 bases. V shed 2 bases, J shed 3 bases, and the junction held 9 bases outside the gene matches. Germline V CDR1 and CDR2: LGHNT, FRNRAP. The length of the CDR3 is 16 residues. The CDR3 spells CASGLSRGGSIYEQYF. CDR3 nucleotide sequence: TGTGCTAGTGGTTTGTCACGGGGGGGCTCTATCTACGAGCAGTACTTC. The whole variable domain, filled in from reference TRBV12-5 and TRBJ2-7, reads DARVTQTPRHKVTEMGQEVTMRCQPILGHNTVFWYRQTMMQGLELLAYFRNRAPLDDSGMPKDRFSAEMPDATLATLKIQPSEPRDSAVYFCASGLSRGGSIYEQYFGPGTRLTVT.